These T cell receptor beta chains were read from a single sample in a study of T cell responses to AZD1222 COVID-19 vaccine. Using immunoSEQ multiplex PCR, the repertoire was profiled, and TCRdb retains in-frame clones only, with some absent. The sample consists of some 200,000 clones, about 94% of them appearing once. The source was peripheral blood, collected 28 days after the second dose of the MenACWY control vaccine. Source of these receptors: an adult who received the MenACWY meningococcal vaccine as a control. Both conserved end residues are part of each CDR3. D genes are given only for firm matches. The size entry is marked missing in some rows and otherwise reads once, few, many or a size class.

TRBV28	.	TRBJ2-2	.	TGTGCCAGCAGTTTACCCCCCAGAGGGGGTAACACCGGGGAGCTGTTTTTT	CASSLPPRGGNTGELFF
TRBV7-8	.	TRBJ1-5	.	TGTGCCAGCAGCTTAGAGGGAGGGAGCAATCAGCCCCAGCATTTT	CASSLEGGSNQPQHF
TRBV19	TRBD1	TRBJ1-1	once	TGTGCCAGTAGTATACGGACAGGGGGCAGAGACGAAGCTTTCTTT	CASSIRTGGRDEAFF
TRBV5-3	.	TRBJ2-7	few	TGTGCCGAAGTGGGGCCCTACGAGCAGTACTTC	CAEVGPYEQYF
TRBV7-9	TRBD1	TRBJ2-5	.	TGTGCCAGCAGCTTAGGGGGACAGGGTTCCGAGACCCAGTACTTC	CASSLGGQGSETQYF
TRBV30	TRBD2	TRBJ2-1	.	TGTGCCTGGAGTGATGCTAGCGGGGTCTATGAGCAGTTCTTC	CAWSDASGVYEQFF
TRBV3-1/TRBV3-2	.	TRBJ2-7	once	TGTGCCAGCAGCCGTGGCAGGGGCTACGAGCAGTACTTC	CASSRGRGYEQYF
TRBV30	TRBD1	TRBJ1-6	.	TGTGCCTGGAGTAAGGGAACAGGGGTTAATTCACCCCTCCACTTT	CAWSKGTGVNSPLHF
TRBV29-1	.	TRBJ2-1	.	TGCAGCGTTGAGACCGGGAGTATTTATGAGCAGTTCTTC	CSVETGSIYEQFF
TRBV19	TRBD2	TRBJ2-3	.	TGTGCCAGTAGTATCGCGGGAGTGGTAGATACGCAGTATTTT	CASSIAGVVDTQYF
TRBV5-5	TRBD1	TRBJ1-2	.	TGTGCCAGCAGCTTCGGACAGGACGACTATGGCTACACCTTC	CASSFGQDDYGYTF
TRBV7-8	TRBD2	TRBJ2-3	.	TGTGCCAGCAGCTTAATAGTAGCGGGAGATTTCGGAGATACGCAGTATTTT	CASSLIVAGDFGDTQYF
TRBV18	TRBD1	TRBJ2-7	.	TGTGCCAGCTCACCTAATTCCGGGACAGCAACCTACGAGCAGTACTTC	CASSPNSGTATYEQYF
TRBV6-5	TRBD1	TRBJ1-2	.	TGTGCCAGCAGAATACAGGGGAACTATGGCTACACCTTC	CASRIQGNYGYTF
TRBV19	.	TRBJ1-6	.	TGTGCCAGTAGTATTGACAGTAATTCACCCCTCCACTTT	CASSIDSNSPLHF
TRBV19	TRBD2	TRBJ2-3	.	TGTGCCAGTCAGACACCCCATAGACTAGCGGGGGCCACAGATACGCAGTATTTT	CASQTPHRLAGATDTQYF
TRBV14	.	TRBJ2-5	.	TGTGCCAGCAGCCAAGTGCGGGTAGGAGAGACCCAGTACTTC	CASSQVRVGETQYF
TRBV29-1	TRBD1	TRBJ2-1	.	TGCAGCGTGTGGGACAGGGTACTGGCGGGACAAAACAATGAGCAGTTCTTC	CSVWDRVLAGQNNEQFF
TRBV21-1	.	TRBJ1-4	.	TGTGCCAGCAGCAAAGGCGGGGCAGGGGAAGAGAAACTGTTTTTT	CASSKGGAGEEKLFF
TRBV29-1	.	TRBJ2-2	.	TGCAGCGTTGGCCGGGAAGCGGGCGGTACCGGGGAGCTGTTTTTT	CSVGREAGGTGELFF
TRBV19	TRBD2	TRBJ2-7	.	TGTGCCAGTAGTATAGGCATAGCGGGCTACGAGCAGTACTTC	CASSIGIAGYEQYF
TRBV7-2	TRBD1	TRBJ1-6	once	TGTGCCAGCAGCCCCGACAGGGGTTCACCCCTCCACTTT	CASSPDRGSPLHF
TRBV7-3	.	TRBJ2-1	.	TGTGCCAGCAGCTTAGGGGAACCCTACAATGAGCAGTTCTTC	CASSLGEPYNEQFF
TRBV7-9	.	TRBJ2-1	.	TGTGCCAGCAATACCCGCACCGACAATGAGCAGTTCTTC	CASNTRTDNEQFF
TRBV4-3	.	TRBJ2-6	.	TGCGCCAGCAGCCATGGTTGGCAGATAAGCTCTGGGGCCAACGTCCTGACTTTC	CASSHGWQISSGANVLTF
TRBV6-2/TRBV6-3	.	TRBJ1-5	.	TGTGCCAGCAGTTGGGGGAAAGGGCAGCCCCAGCATTTT	CASSWGKGQPQHF
TRBV4-1	.	TRBJ1-2	.	TGCGCCAGCAGCCAAGGTACAGGTGATAACTATGGCTACACCTTC	CASSQGTGDNYGYTF
TRBV7-2	TRBD2	TRBJ2-5	.	TGTGCCAGCAGCTTAGGGGAGGGCCGATCCGAGACCCAGTACTTC	CASSLGEGRSETQYF
TRBV3-1/TRBV3-2	.	TRBJ1-2	.	TGTGCCAGCAGCCACAGACAGTCCTATGGCTACACCTTC	CASSHRQSYGYTF
TRBV28	.	TRBJ2-3	.	TGTGCCAGCAGGGACCCCCTGGATACGCAGTATTTT	CASRDPLDTQYF
TRBV7-8	.	TRBJ2-7	.	TGTGCCAGCAGCCGAGGGGATCAAGGTTACGAGCAGTACTTC	CASSRGDQGYEQYF
TRBV29-1	TRBD1	TRBJ2-7	.	TGCAGCGTGGGGGACAGGGGACGGGCTTACGAGCAGTACTTC	CSVGDRGRAYEQYF
TRBV21-1	.	TRBJ2-1	.	TGTGCCAGCAGCAAACCTCCCTTAGGGGAGCCTTTCAATGAGCAGTTCTTC	CASSKPPLGEPFNEQFF
TRBV7-2	.	TRBJ2-2	.	TGTGCCAGCAGCTTCGACCCCGGCAACACCGGGGAGCTGTTTTTT	CASSFDPGNTGELFF
TRBV6-1	TRBD1	TRBJ1-2	.	TGTGCCAGCAGTGACCCGAGACAGGGGCACTATGGCTACACCTTC	CASSDPRQGHYGYTF
TRBV6-6	TRBD1	TRBJ1-6	.	TGTGCCAGCACACCCCTCCAGGGGGCTGATTCACCCCTCCACTTT	CASTPLQGADSPLHF
TRBV5-1	.	TRBJ1-1	.	TGCGCCAGCAGCTTGGAGGGGAACACTGAAGCTTTCTTT	CASSLEGNTEAFF
TRBV4-1	.	TRBJ1-6	once	TGCGCCAGCAGCCAAGTGTCCACGAGGGTCGTGAATTCACCCCTCCACTTT	CASSQVSTRVVNSPLHF
TRBV9	TRBD1	TRBJ2-2	.	TGTGCCAGCAGCGCCGATTCCGGGACAGGGGCCACCGGGGAGCTGTTTTTT	CASSADSGTGATGELFF
TRBV28	TRBD1	TRBJ2-7	.	TGTGCCAGCAGTTTACAGGACAGGAAGCAGTACTTC	CASSLQDRKQYF
TRBV27	.	TRBJ2-7	.	TGTGCCAGCAGGATAGGGGGGTCGGAGCAGTACTTC	CASRIGGSEQYF
TRBV28	.	TRBJ1-2	.	TGTGCCAGCTGGGTCCGGGACTCAGCTAACTATGGCTACACCTTC	CASWVRDSANYGYTF
TRBV2	.	TRBJ1-3	.	TGTGCCAGCAGTGAAGGGGGCCCCTCTGGAAACACCATATATTTT	CASSEGGPSGNTIYF
TRBV5-8	.	TRBJ1-1	.	TGTGCCAGCAGCTTGGGACGGGGAGGGACTGAAGCTTTCTTT	CASSLGRGGTEAFF
TRBV6-6	TRBD1	TRBJ1-2	.	TGTGCCAGCACAAGGGACAGGACTGGCTACACCTTC	CASTRDRTGYTF
TRBV9	.	TRBJ2-7	.	TGTGCCAGCAGCGTAGAACTAGATGCTCCTATAAACTTC	CASSVELDAPINF
TRBV7-9	.	TRBJ1-2	.	TGTGCCAGCAGCTTAGCCCCTAACTATGGCTACACCTTC	CASSLAPNYGYTF
TRBV5-8	TRBD2	TRBJ2-7	.	TGTGCCAGCAGCTTGGTGTTGGGAGCGGGAGCATCTTCTTTAGAGCAGTACTTC	CASSLVLGAGASSLEQYF
TRBV2	.	TRBJ2-5	once	TGTGCCAGCAGTGAAGAGTTTAGGGGGATCCAAGAGACCCAGTACTTC	CASSEEFRGIQETQYF
TRBV5-4	.	TRBJ2-6	.	TGTGCCAGCAGCTTGGGCAGCTCTGGGGCCAACGTCCTGACTTTC	CASSLGSSGANVLTF
TRBV11-2	TRBD1	TRBJ2-7	.	TGTGCCAGCAGCTTAGCTAGGACAGGGGCCGACTCCTACGAGCAGTACTTC	CASSLARTGADSYEQYF
TRBV28	.	TRBJ1-4	.	TGTGCCAGCAGTTCCCCTTCTTCCTTTAATGAAAAACTGTTTTTT	CASSSPSSFNEKLFF